These 22 T cell receptor beta chains share one sample of origin, sequenced in a study of metastatic and nonmetastatic thyroid tumors. TCRdb re-clonotyped the PCR reads through MiXCR. The data contain roughly 33,000 clones, roughly a sixth of them singletons. No patient had received any treatment before thyroid surgery. The specimen sequenced was blood. Receptor source: a male donor with papillary thyroid cancer or a benign thyroid nodule (not recorded which). Some clones in this sample may be carry-over from other donors' samples.

By share, this clone ranks as medium-sized. The chain couples TRBV6-5 to TRBJ2-1, with TRBD1 matching 8 bases. Germline V gives CDR1 MNHEY, CDR2 SVGAGI. Trimming took 5 bases from V and 0 from J; bases not matched to a gene: 9. The CDR3 runs 17 residues. CDR3 sequence (DNA): TGTGCCAGCAGTACCCGGGGACAGGAAAGCTCCTACAATGAGCAGTTCTTC. As protein: CASSTRGQESSYNEQFF.

Ten or more counts support this clone. The chain is built from TRBV6-2 or TRBV6-3 and TRBJ1-5, with TRBD1 matching over 7 bases. Looked up from germline, CDR1 is MNHEY and CDR2 is SVGEGT. This CDR3 has 13 amino acids. The J segment lost 10 bases and the V segment lost 7 bases, leaving 10 bases of the junction unmatched. The CDR3 reads CASNRDSLRPQHF. The CDR3 nucleotides are TGTGCCAGCAACCGGGACAGCCTACGCCCCCAGCATTTT.

The chain has TRBV12-3 or TRBV12-4 and TRBJ2-1, with 13 bases that match TRBD2. This CDR3 spans 14 amino acids. V shed 5 bases, J shed 9 bases, and the junction held 4 bases outside the gene matches. CDR3 sequence reads: CASSTSGRAGEQFF. The CDR3 DNA sequence: TGTGCCAGCAGTACTAGCGGGAGGGCCGGTGAGCAGTTCTTC.

The sample holds many counts of this clone. The CDR3 region has the DNA TGTGCCAGCAGTGAAGGCGACAGCCTTATTCGACAAGAGACCCAGTACTTC. It translates to CASSEGDSLIRQETQYF. The J gene is TRBJ2-5, the V gene TRBV6-1; D is perhaps TRBD1 (5 bases). The CDR3 is 17 amino acids. The germline V and J ends were trimmed by 1 base and 2 bases, with 17 bases remaining between them. The germline CDR1 and CDR2 sequences are MNHNS and SASEGT.

Only a few counts were recorded for this clone. This sequence joins TRBV6-1 and TRBJ2-2; 8 nucleotides align to TRBD2. From germline, CDR1 is MNHNS and CDR2 SASEGT. V gave up 7 bases and J gave up 2 bases; unmatched junction bases: 12. The CDR3 sequence is 17 residues long. For the CDR3, the DNA is TGTGCCAGCAAGAACCCGAATAGCGGGACAAACACCGGGGAGCTGTTTTTT. The encoded protein is CASKNPNSGTNTGELFF.

This clone was seen just once. J is TRBJ1-6 and V is TRBV9; 7 nucleotides line up with TRBD1. J was trimmed by 10 bases and V by 8 bases; bases with no gene match: 18. The CDR3 loop spans 16 amino acids. Looked up from germline, CDR1 is SGDLS and CDR2 is YYNGEE. The chain's CDR3 is CARSPGRQGIESPLHF. The CDR3 DNA sequence: TGTGCCAGAAGCCCAGGCCGACAGGGAATCGAATCACCCCTCCACTTT.

This clone was counted ten times or more. The chain links TRBV7-9 to TRBJ1-6; D call uncertain. Trimming cost V 8 bases and J 7 bases, with 9 bases left between them. This CDR3 spans 12 amino acids. Germline lookup yields CDR1 SEHNR and CDR2 FQNEAQ (reference sequence). In DNA, the CDR3 is TGTGCCAGCCGGAACGGGAATTCACCCCTCCACTTT. Translated, it gives CASRNGNSPLHF.

In this sample, this clone turned up many times. The rearrangement joins TRBV28 to TRBJ2-7, with a possible D match to TRBD1 (5 bases). Between the trimmed V and J ends, which lost 2 bases and 3 bases, there was a span of 14 bases. Germline CDR1 is MDHEN and CDR2 is SYDVKM. The CDR3 has 15 residues. The CDR3 here is CASSLGRAPRYEQYF. The CDR3 region has the DNA TGTGCCAGCAGTTTAGGCAGGGCTCCCCGCTACGAGCAGTACTTC.

This chain connects TRBV20-1 to TRBJ1-2; TRBD1 matches 9 bases. Germline assignment: CDR1 DFQATT and CDR2 SNEGSKA (reference sequence). The CDR3 covers 17 residues. V was clipped by 1 base and J by 5 bases; unmatched bases: 14. CDR3 sequence (DNA): TGCAGTGCTAGAGGTTCAGGACAGGGGCCCGCCCCATATGGCTACACCTTC. Residues: CSARGSGQGPAPYGYTF.

Judged by abundance, this clone is medium-sized. The gene calls are TRBV28 and TRBJ2-1, with D uncertain. V lost 1 base and J lost 0, with 4 bases in between. This CDR3 has 14 amino acids. Germline-derived CDR1 and CDR2 are MDHEN and SYDVKM. CDR3 coding DNA: TGTGCCAGCAGTTTATCGAGCTCCTACAATGAGCAGTTCTTC. This gives the protein CASSLSSSYNEQFF.

The chain links TRBV19 to TRBJ1-5; D is possibly TRBD1 (6 bases). The CDR3 runs to 17 residues. Germline CDR1 LNHDA, CDR2 SQIVND (reference sequence). V was shortened by 4 bases and J by 3 bases, with 19 bases between the two germline ends. Here the CDR3 DNA reads TGTGCCAGTAGTACCACCCCGGGGGGCCATAACAATCAGCCCCAGCATTTT. It encodes CASSTTPGGHNNQPQHF.

CDR3 in amino acids: CASSLGGSNSPLHF. The DNA of the CDR3 is TGTGCCAGCAGCTTAGGGGGGTCTAATTCACCCCTCCACTTT. The chain couples TRBV11-2 to TRBJ1-6; D is possibly TRBD1 (5 bases). This CDR3 spans 14 amino acids. In germline, CDR1 is SGHAT, CDR2 FQNNGV. V dropped 1 base and J dropped 6 bases, with 7 bases sitting between them.

Comments on this clone: The same CDR3 arises from other DNA sequences in this sample as well. The chain is built from TRBV5-1 and TRBJ1-1; TRBD1 agrees at 10 bases. CDR1 is SGHRS, CDR2 YFSETQ, per germline. V gave up 0 bases and J gave up 1 base; unmatched junction bases: 9. The CDR3 loop spans 18 amino acids. The chain's CDR3 is CASSLEAGTGVANTEAFF. In DNA, the CDR3 is TGCGCCAGCAGCTTGGAGGCGGGGACAGGGGTGGCGAACACTGAAGCTTTCTTT.

This clone was observed a few times. One end of the junction fails to match germline, which may point to a read error. This rearrangement joins TRBV15 to TRBJ2-1; D is unclear. CDR1 is LNHNV, CDR2 YYDKDF, per germline (reference sequence). The CDR3 sequence is 14 residues long. CDR3 DNA: TGTGCCAACAGCAGAGATAACGTACACAATGAGCAGTTCTTC. Its translation: CANSRDNVHNEQFF.

Regarding this clone: This may arise from a read error, as a much more abundant clone is one base away. The chain combines TRBV11-1 with TRBJ2-1, with no clear D. There are 17 residues in the CDR3. Trimming shortened V by 3 bases and J by 4 bases, and 19 bases separated the two germline ends. Germline CDR1 and CDR2: SGHAT and FQDESV (reference sequence). CDR3 amino acids: CASSFSTGSRIYNEQFF. DNA for the CDR3: TGTGCCAGCAGCTTCTCTACCGGTTCAAGAATTTACAATGAGCAGTTCTTC.

This clone came up a few times. The rearrangement uses TRBV6-1 and TRBJ1-1; D not certain. Germline V gene lookup returns CDR1 MNHNS and CDR2 SASEGT. The V end was cut by 10 bases, the J end by 2 bases, with 8 bases between. This CDR3 comprises 11 residues. CDR3 sequence reads: CATGPNTEAFF. The CDR3 DNA is TGTGCCACCGGCCCTAACACTGAAGCTTTCTTT.

Comments on this clone: One base away lies a much larger clone, so this may be a sequencing read error. The gene calls are TRBV6-1 and TRBJ2-7; a weak D match, TRBD1 (6 bases). The CDR3 spans 16 residues. Trimming left V 6 bases short and J 2 bases short, with 20 bases between. Germline CDR1 is MNHNS and CDR2 is SASEGT. Here the CDR3 DNA reads TGTGCCAGCAGGCGACAACCCGGGACACGGCCCTACGAGCAGTACTTC. The encoded protein is CASRRQPGTRPYEQYF.

This clone came up many times. The genes are TRBV3-1 and TRBJ2-7; 10 nucleotides agree with TRBD1. Germline V gene lookup returns CDR1 LGHDT and CDR2 YNNKEL (reference sequence). This CDR3 region has 16 residues. Losses at the gene ends were 0 bases for V and 7 bases for J; bases not matched to a gene: 9. In DNA, the CDR3 is TGTGCCAGCAGCCAAGATAGGGGACAGGGGAGCAAAGAGCAGTACTTC. Its translation is CASSQDRGQGSKEQYF.

The V call is TRBV27, the J call TRBJ2-7; the D is unclear. CDR3 length: 13 residues. CDR1 and CDR2 (germline): MNHEY, SMNVEV (reference sequence). Deletions cut 6 bases from V and 4 bases from J, with 13 bases between. CDR3 region: CASSLEVGYEQYF. The DNA for the CDR3 is TGTGCCAGCAGCTTAGAGGTGGGTTACGAGCAGTACTTC.

The chain joins TRBV10-1 to TRBJ2-3; the D call may be TRBD1 or TRBD2 (5 bases each). Trimming stripped 2 bases from V and 5 bases from J, with 14 bases between. The V gene's germline CDR1 is WNHNN and CDR2 SYGVQD (reference sequence). The length of the CDR3 is 15 residues. The CDR3 sequence is CASSETGTVKDTQYF. The CDR3, as DNA: TGCGCCAGCAGTGAGACTGGGACGGTTAAAGATACGCAGTATTTT.

This clone was counted ten times or more. The V gene is TRBV11-2, the J gene TRBJ2-7, with D hard to call. Per germline, CDR1 SGHAT and CDR2 FQNNGV. Trimming stripped 4 bases from V and 5 bases from J, with 15 bases between. CDR3 length: 14 amino acids. The CDR3 sequence: CASSSRPPRDEQYF. The CDR3, as DNA: TGTGCCAGCAGCTCGAGACCGCCTAGGGACGAGCAGTACTTC.

This rearrangement joins TRBV6-1 to TRBJ2-1; possible D gene TRBD2, 5 bases. The V end lost 6 bases, the J end lost 3 bases, and 12 bases lay between the germline ends. The CDR3 sequence is 14 residues long. The germline CDR1 and CDR2 sequences are MNHNS and SASEGT. The CDR3 loop is CASRDGRGYNEQFF. The CDR3 DNA reads TGTGCCAGCAGGGACGGTCGGGGCTACAATGAGCAGTTCTTC.